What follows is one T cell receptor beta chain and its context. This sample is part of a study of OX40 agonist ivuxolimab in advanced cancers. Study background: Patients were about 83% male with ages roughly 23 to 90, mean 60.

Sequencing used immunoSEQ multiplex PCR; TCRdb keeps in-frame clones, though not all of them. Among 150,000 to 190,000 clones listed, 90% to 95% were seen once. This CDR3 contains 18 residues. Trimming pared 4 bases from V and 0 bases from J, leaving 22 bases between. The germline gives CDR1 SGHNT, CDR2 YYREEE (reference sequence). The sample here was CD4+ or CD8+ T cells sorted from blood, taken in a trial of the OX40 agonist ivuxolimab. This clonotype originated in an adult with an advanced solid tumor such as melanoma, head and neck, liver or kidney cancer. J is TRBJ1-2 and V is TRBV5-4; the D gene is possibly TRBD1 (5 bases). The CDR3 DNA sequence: TGTGCCAGCAGCCTACCTCCAGGCGGGGCACCAGCTAACTATGGCTACACCTTC. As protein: CASSLPPGGAPANYGYTF.